The 18 T cell receptor beta chains below all came from one sample that was sequenced in a study of CD8 T cells in ankylosing spondylitis. TCRdb fed the 5' RACE reads into MiXCR, producing one record per CDR3 protein. The sample lists under 300,000 distinct CDR3 sequences, 10% to 13% seen once, with about 2.8% in the top ten. The sequenced sample was blood, either unsorted or a sorted T cell fraction (not recorded which). The receptors were sampled from a male donor with ankylosing spondylitis or in good health (not recorded which).

This clonotype has just a few counts. The chain is built from TRBV5-1 and TRBJ2-5; D is possibly TRBD1 or TRBD2 (5 bases each). V shed 6 bases and J shed 5 bases, with 17 bases lying between them. The germline V gene encodes CDR1 SGHRS and CDR2 YFSETQ. The CDR3 sequence is 14 residues long. CDR3 sequence: CASTGATPGETQYF. The CDR3 region has the DNA TGCGCCAGCACCGGGGCCACCCCCGGGGAGACCCAGTACTTC.

This clonotype was detected ten times or more. The chain recombines TRBV20-1 with TRBJ2-7, with 8 nucleotides matching TRBD1. Germline assignment: CDR1 DFQATT and CDR2 SNEGSKA (reference sequence). The CDR3 extends over 15 amino acids. Trimming removed 2 bases from V and 1 base from J; junction bases left unmatched: 7. This CDR3 is CSARPRGQGSYEQYF. The CDR3 DNA follows: TGCAGTGCTAGACCCCGAGGACAGGGTTCCTACGAGCAGTACTTC.

The V and J genes are TRBV10-3 and TRBJ1-2; the match to TRBD1 covers 9 bases. The CDR3 contains 16 residues. The V gene's germline CDR1 is ENHRY and CDR2 SYGVKD. V was pared by 5 bases and J by 2 bases, with 9 bases of the junction left unmatched. CDR3 coding DNA: TGTGCCATCAGTACAGAGACACAGGGGGCGAACTATGGCTACACCTTC. Translating it yields CAISTETQGANYGYTF.

This clonotype came up a few times. The rearrangement links TRBV12-3 or TRBV12-4 to TRBJ2-7; TRBD2 might be the D (5 bases). This CDR3 spans 16 amino acids. V was trimmed by 6 bases and J by 2 bases, leaving 20 bases between them. Here the CDR3 reads CASSPDAGRRAYEQYF. Written as DNA, the CDR3 is TGTGCCAGCAGCCCCGACGCGGGCAGACGGGCCTACGAGCAGTACTTC.

This clonotype came up many times. The chain uses TRBV5-1 and TRBJ1-1; no firm D call. The V gene lost 4 bases and the J gene lost 0 bases, with 13 bases spanning the gap. The CDR3 has 15 residues. Germline V CDR1 and CDR2: SGHRS, YFSETQ. The CDR3 region is CASSQEGRMNTEAFF. CDR3 DNA sequence: TGCGCCAGCAGCCAGGAAGGACGGATGAACACTGAAGCTTTCTTT.

The V gene is TRBV5-4, the J gene TRBJ2-7; D possibly uses TRBD1 or TRBD2 (5 bases each). Germline V lookup: CDR1 SGHNT, CDR2 YYREEE (reference sequence). V lost 6 bases and J 0 bases, leaving 16 bases between the germline ends. The CDR3 is 15 amino acids. CDR3 bases: TGTGCCAGCAACTACGGGGCCGGAAGCTCCTACGAGCAGTACTTC. Its protein product is CASNYGAGSSYEQYF. The whole variable domain, remainder taken from reference TRBV5-4 and TRBJ2-7, is ETGVTQSPTHLIKTRGQQVTLRCSSQSGHNTVSWYQQALGQGPQFIFQYYREEENGRGNFPPRFSGLQFPNYSSELNVNALELDDSALYLCASNYGAGSSYEQYFGPGTRLTVT.

The gene calls are TRBV15 and TRBJ1-3, with D possibly being TRBD1 (5 bases). Germline V gives CDR1 LNHNV, CDR2 YYDKDF (reference sequence). V was pared by 0 bases and J by 1 base, with 16 bases between. This CDR3 comprises 18 residues. As DNA, the CDR3 is TGTGCCACCAGCAGAGATCGGGGCGGAATTACTTCTGGAAACACCATATATTTT. Protein sequence: CATSRDRGGITSGNTIYF.

This clonotype was counted at least ten times. This chain links TRBV29-1 with TRBJ2-5; D possibly matches TRBD1 or TRBD2 (6 bases each). V was clipped by 7 bases and J by 0 bases, with 24 bases between them. The CDR3 covers 17 residues. Germline V gives CDR1 SQVTM, CDR2 ANQGSEA. The CDR3 coding sequence is TGCAGCGCTGCCGGGGGCAGAAGTAACCTGTACCAAGAGACCCAGTACTTC. It is translated as CSAAGGRSNLYQETQYF.

In this sample, this clonotype turned up many times. V gene TRBV20-1 combines with J gene TRBJ2-7; either TRBD1 or TRBD2 may supply D (5 bases each). This CDR3 has 13 residues. Germline CDR1 is DFQATT and CDR2 is SNEGSKA (reference sequence). Trimming cost V 6 bases and J 0 bases, with 12 bases left between them. CDR3 sequence reads: CSALGESSYEQYF. CDR3 bases: TGCAGTGCCCTGGGGGAGAGCTCCTACGAGCAGTACTTC.

This chain joins TRBV5-1 and TRBJ2-2; D tentatively reads TRBD1 or TRBD2 (5 bases each). This CDR3 region has 14 residues. V was clipped by 0 bases and J by 6 bases, with 9 bases between them. The V gene's germline CDR1 is SGHRS and CDR2 YFSETQ. This CDR3 is CASSLVRGSGELFF. The CDR3 DNA sequence: TGCGCCAGCAGCTTGGTGAGGGGATCCGGGGAGCTGTTTTTT.

This clonotype was recorded a few times. The chain carries TRBV30 and TRBJ2-5; no reliable D call. The germline V gene has CDR1 GTSNPN and CDR2 SVGIG (reference sequence). There are 11 residues in the CDR3. V lost 2 bases and J lost 2, with 3 bases in between. The CDR3 protein is CAWSQQETQYF. The CDR3 DNA is TGTGCCTGGAGTCAACAAGAGACCCAGTACTTC.

The chain joins TRBV12-3 or TRBV12-4 to TRBJ1-1, with TRBD1 matching 8 bases. With V trimmed by 7 bases and J by 10 bases, 14 bases remained unmatched. The CDR3 has 14 residues. The CDR3 sequence: CASNREDRVFVAFF. DNA for the CDR3: TGTGCCAGCAACCGAGAGGACAGGGTGTTTGTAGCTTTCTTT.

The genes are TRBV12-3 or TRBV12-4 and TRBJ2-7, with D perhaps matching TRBD1 (8 bases). The V gene lost 3 bases and the J gene lost 3 bases, with 15 bases spanning the gap. The CDR3 is 15 residues long. CDR3 in DNA: TGTGCCAGCAGTTTGCGGGGAGGGACAGGCTACGAGCAGTACTTC. This codes for CASSLRGGTGYEQYF.

This clonotype was counted only a few times. This chain links TRBV7-8 with TRBJ1-1; D ambiguous. This CDR3 region has 14 residues. The V gene's germline CDR1 is SGHVS and CDR2 FQNEAQ. Trimming stripped 5 bases from V and 5 bases from J, with 15 bases between. CDR3 loop: CASSPARRRTEAFF. The CDR3 nucleotides read TGTGCCAGCAGCCCGGCGCGGCGTCGGACTGAAGCTTTCTTT.

This clonotype has ten or more counts. The chain combines TRBV5-1 with TRBJ2-3; D unresolved. Germline CDR1 reads SGHRS; CDR2 reads YFSETQ. Trimming stripped 1 base from V and 2 bases from J, with 8 bases between. This CDR3 contains 14 residues. This CDR3 reads CASSLHENTDTQYF. CDR3 nucleotide sequence: TGCGCCAGCAGCTTGCACGAAAACACAGATACGCAGTATTTT.

The table lists this clonotype with a few counts. V and J are TRBV2 and TRBJ2-1; D might be TRBD1 (6 bases). The CDR3 spans 15 residues. V was cut by 6 bases and J by 4 bases, with 16 bases left in between. Germline V CDR1 and CDR2: SNHLY, FYNNEI. The CDR3 DNA sequence: TGTGCCAGCAGCTACAGGGAGAGCTGGTACAATGAGCAGTTCTTC. It is translated as CASSYRESWYNEQFF.

Worth noting for this clonotype: A much larger clone differs from this one at a single base, so this may be a read error. The genes are TRBV5-1 and TRBJ1-2; no definite D call. In germline, CDR1 is SGHRS, CDR2 YFSETQ. The CDR3 has 13 residues. V was cut by 0 bases and J by 10 bases, with 13 bases left in between. For the CDR3, the DNA is TGCGCCAGCAGCTTGGCGGCTCGGTCCGCCTACACCTTC. It codes for CASSLAARSAYTF.

V is TRBV7-6 and J is TRBJ2-3; D possibly corresponds to TRBD2 (6 bases). V was clipped by 1 base and J by 5 bases, with 19 bases between them. The CDR3 is made up of 17 amino acids. Germline lookup yields CDR1 SGHVS and CDR2 FNYEAQ. In DNA form, the CDR3 reads TGTGCCAGCAGCTTAGAGTTTATAGCGGCGAGGGAAGATACGCAGTATTTT. Its translation is CASSLEFIAAREDTQYF.